Listed below are T cell receptor beta chains from one sample, sequenced in a study of cytomegalovirus exposure and HLA in healthy donors. Measured with immunoSEQ multiplex PCR; TCRdb has only the in-frame clones, and not every one. The sample shows roughly 100,000 clones, approximately 81% of them seen only once. Sequenced: PBMCs. Receptor source: a man younger than 45 in good health and CMV-seronegative. Each CDR3 is given with its conserved first and last residue. Where a row states a size, it is once, few, many or the class of an expanded clone; other rows omit it.

>-|TRBV19|TRBJ1-2
CASSMSSATYGYTF
>few|TRBV19|TRBJ2-7
CASRGDTTSYF
>-|TRBV9|TRBJ1-1
CASSATGQGDTEAFF
>-|TRBV5-8|TRBJ2-2
CASSFRGTGRNTGELFF
>-|TRBV6-6|-
CASRKQGGSYEQYF
>few|TRBV4-3|TRBJ2-5
CASSQDGPLSGRETQYF
>-|TRBV7-7|TRBJ2-1
CASSQTSGDFNEQFF
>-|TRBV30|TRBJ1-1
CAWSVSLIGGGEAFF
>-|TRBV5-4|TRBJ2-7
CASSLAGTGLSYEQYF
>-|TRBV7-9|TRBJ2-1
CASSADSEQFF
>-|TRBV5-1|TRBJ1-5
CASSSRGNQPQHF
>-|TRBV6-5|TRBJ2-7
CASSGPGRGIYEQYF
>-|TRBV13|TRBJ2-3
CASSGRRDTQYF
>few|TRBV27|TRBJ1-4
CASSGRQGVLEKLFF
>-|TRBV4-3|TRBJ2-3
CASSQSRTSGTSTDTQYF
>-|TRBV7-6|TRBJ2-3
CASSKESSRTDTQYF
>few|TRBV30|TRBJ2-7
CAWSTGTGRHEQYF
>-|TRBV6-6|TRBJ2-7
CASSYSEQGPYEQYF
>-|TRBV7-2|TRBJ1-3
CASSLGSGGLSGNTIYF
>few|TRBV2|TRBJ1-5
CASRGRDRGPFQHF
>-|TRBV5-8|TRBJ2-5
CASSQGLAGGNQETQYF
>-|TRBV19|TRBJ1-1
CASSSDPGGTEAFF
>-|TRBV25-1|TRBJ1-1
CASSEIGGNTEAFF
>-|TRBV19|TRBJ1-5
CASSEAGDQPQHF
>-|TRBV4-3|TRBJ2-2
CASSQDSGTDNTGELFF
>-|TRBV10-1|TRBJ2-2
CASNRGPGELFF
>-|TRBV4-1|TRBJ2-7
CASSQVWTSNSYEQYF